Presented here are 29 T cell receptor beta chains from one specimen sequenced in a study of blood T cell repertoires in COVID-19. The repertoire was sequenced with immunoSEQ multiplex PCR; TCRdb's copy has only in-frame clones and lacks some. The table has more than 150,000 clones, about four fifths seen once. Input material: PBMCs or T cells enriched from blood (not recorded which). The receptor source for this set is a middle-aged man who had recovered from COVID-19.

This chain links TRBV2 with TRBJ1-5; TRBD1 matches at 9 bases. The CDR3 is 14 amino acids. V gave up 1 base and J gave up 6 bases; unmatched junction bases: 1. Germline V lookup: CDR1 SNHLY, CDR2 FYNNEI. CDR3: CASSEDRGRQPQHF. CDR3 DNA sequence: TGTGCCAGCAGTGAAGACAGGGGGCGTCAGCCCCAGCATTTT. The full variable domain, in which reference TRBV2 and TRBJ1-5 provide the parts outside the CDR3, is EPEVTQTPSHQVTQMGQEVILRCVPISNHLYFYWYRQILGQKVEFLVSFYNNEISEKSEIFDDQFSVERPDGSNFTLKIRSTKLEDSAMYFCASSEDRGRQPQHFGDGTRLSIL.

This chain joins TRBV19 and TRBJ1-2; D perhaps matches TRBD1 (5 bases). This CDR3 comprises 16 residues. Deletions cut 2 bases from V and 2 bases from J, with 15 bases between. Germline V gives CDR1 LNHDA, CDR2 SQIVND (reference sequence). CDR3 loop: CASSIYPRGSNYGYTF. In DNA form, the CDR3 reads TGTGCCAGTAGTATATACCCACGGGGGTCAAACTATGGCTACACCTTC.

This clone was detected once. The chain recombines TRBV9 with TRBJ1-4; D possibly corresponds to TRBD1 (6 bases). Germline assignment: CDR1 SGDLS and CDR2 YYNGEE. The CDR3 contains 14 residues. Trimming took 0 bases from V and 6 from J, leaving 9 bases between them. The CDR3 protein is CASSVGGGYEKLFF. In nucleotides, the CDR3 is TGTGCCAGCAGCGTAGGAGGGGGTTATGAAAAACTGTTTTTT.

V gene TRBV7-8 combines with J gene TRBJ1-6; 9 nucleotides line up with TRBD1. Germline values: CDR1 SGHVS, CDR2 FQNEAQ. The V gene end was trimmed by 7 bases and the J gene end by 7 bases; junction bases not matched to a gene: 5. The CDR3 has 14 residues. CDR3 loop: CASTAGTGNSPLHF. The CDR3 DNA reads TGTGCCAGCACCGCTGGGACAGGGAATTCACCCCTCCACTTT.

The gene calls are TRBV3-1 (or the pseudogene TRBV3-2) and TRBJ2-7; D unresolved. The CDR3 is 15 residues long. Germline CDR1 LGHDT, CDR2 YNNKEL (reference sequence). Trimming cost V 0 bases and J 7 bases, with 16 bases left between them. CDR3 protein: CASSQDLVVRLEQYF. The CDR3 DNA sequence: TGTGCCAGCAGCCAAGATCTGGTCGTCCGGTTGGAGCAGTACTTC.

This sequence joins TRBV6-4 and TRBJ1-3, with D possibly TRBD1 on 5 matching bases. Trimming took 6 bases from V and 14 from J, leaving 17 bases between them. The length of the CDR3 is 12 residues. CDR1 is MRHNA and CDR2 is SNTAGT in the germline V gene. CDR3 DNA: TGTGCCAGCAGCGATCTAGGCGGACACCTATATTTT. This gives the protein CASSDLGGHLYF.

The V gene is TRBV19, the J gene TRBJ2-1, with unresolved D. Germline-derived CDR1 and CDR2 are LNHDA and SQIVND (reference sequence). This CDR3 contains 15 residues. The V end was cut by 0 bases, the J end by 6 bases, with 12 bases between. This chain's CDR3 is CASSIDSRPLNEQFF. Written as DNA, the CDR3 is TGTGCCAGTAGTATAGACTCCAGGCCCCTCAATGAGCAGTTCTTC.

The CDR3 coding sequence is TGTGCCAGTAGTATGGGACTTACTGGGGCCAACGTCCTGACTTTC. Translated: CASSMGLTGANVLTF. The chain carries TRBV19 and TRBJ2-6; perhaps TRBD2 as D (6 bases). Per the germline V gene, CDR1 is LNHDA and CDR2 is SQIVND (reference sequence). This CDR3 comprises 15 residues. Trimming took 3 bases from V and 2 from J, leaving 8 bases between them.

The chain is built from TRBV5-1 and TRBJ2-7, with D maybe TRBD1 (6 bases). The CDR3 has 14 residues. V lost 5 bases and J lost 3, with 15 bases in between. CDR1 and CDR2 (germline): SGHRS, YFSETQ. This CDR3 reads CASSGGQNFYEQYF. As DNA, the CDR3 is TGCGCCAGCAGTGGTGGACAGAACTTCTACGAGCAGTACTTC.

The chain carries TRBV5-1 and TRBJ2-7; no firm D call. V lost 3 bases and J lost 2, with 12 bases in between. The CDR3 extends over 14 amino acids. CDR1 is SGHRS and CDR2 is YFSETQ in the germline V gene. The chain's CDR3 is CASSSETLAYEQYF. In nucleotides, the CDR3 is TGCGCCAGCAGCTCTGAGACACTTGCCTACGAGCAGTACTTC.

CDR3: CASSPRGLAGTAEAFF. In DNA, the CDR3 is TGTGCCAGCAGCCCCCGGGGGCTAGCGGGGACGGCTGAAGCTTTCTTT. This sequence joins TRBV7-2 and TRBJ1-1; tentative D call: TRBD1 (6 bases). This CDR3 has 16 residues. Germline V gene data show CDR1 as SGHTA and CDR2 as FQGNSA. V was shortened by 5 bases and J by 6 bases, with 22 bases between the two germline ends.

The rearrangement links TRBV19 to TRBJ2-1; D gene unclear. Germline-derived CDR1 and CDR2 are LNHDA and SQIVND (reference sequence). V shed 3 bases and J shed 2 bases, with 11 bases lying between them. The length of the CDR3 is 15 residues. In DNA, the CDR3 is TGTGCCAGTAGTATTATGGCCGATACCTACAATGAGCAGTTCTTC. This gives the protein CASSIMADTYNEQFF.

The chain carries TRBV29-1 and TRBJ2-7, with D tentatively TRBD1 (5 bases). CDR1 and CDR2 from the germline V gene are SQVTM and ANQGSEA. This CDR3 contains 14 residues. V was cut by 1 base and J by 2 bases, with 12 bases left in between. The CDR3 here is CSVEAGHPTYEQYF. CDR3 coding DNA: TGCAGCGTTGAAGCCGGACATCCTACCTACGAGCAGTACTTC.

This rearrangement joins TRBV20-1 to TRBJ1-1; D is perhaps TRBD1 (6 bases). V lost 6 bases and J 8 bases, leaving 13 bases between the germline ends. The CDR3 loop spans 11 amino acids. Per germline, CDR1 DFQATT and CDR2 SNEGSKA (reference sequence). The CDR3 DNA follows: TGCAGTGCCTACGGGACACCCGAAGCTTTCTTT. Its protein is CSAYGTPEAFF.

This clone was seen a single time. The V gene is TRBV3-1 (or the pseudogene TRBV3-2), the J gene TRBJ1-2; 8 bases align to TRBD1. V lost 3 bases, J lost 7 bases, and 7 bases stayed unmatched. The CDR3 spans 14 residues. CDR1 is LGHDT, CDR2 YNNKEL, per germline (reference sequence). The CDR3 DNA sequence: TGTGCCAGCAGCCACGTTGGACAGGGTTTTGGCTACACCTTC. As protein: CASSHVGQGFGYTF.

The J gene is TRBJ2-2, the V gene TRBV7-6; 11 bases align to TRBD1. The J segment lost 4 bases and the V segment lost 1 base, leaving 2 bases of the junction unmatched. The CDR3 has 16 amino acids. Germline assignment: CDR1 SGHVS and CDR2 FNYEAQ. This chain's CDR3 is CASSLVGTGGTGELFF. In DNA, the CDR3 is TGTGCCAGCAGCTTAGTAGGGACAGGGGGCACCGGGGAGCTGTTTTTT.

This clone was counted a few times. The genes are TRBV11-3 and TRBJ2-2; possibly TRBD1 for D (5 bases). V dropped 2 bases and J dropped 1 base, with 14 bases sitting between them. The CDR3 totals 17 residues. The germline V gene has CDR1 SGHNT and CDR2 YENEEA. The CDR3 loop reads CASSLSTDSQNTGELFF. The CDR3 nucleotides read TGTGCCAGCAGCTTAAGTACCGACAGCCAGAACACCGGGGAGCTGTTTTTT.

The chain uses TRBV5-1 and TRBJ2-3, with TRBD1 matching 11 bases. The germline gives CDR1 SGHRS, CDR2 YFSETQ. The CDR3 is 15 residues long. Losses at the gene ends were 5 bases for V and 5 bases for J; bases not matched to a gene: 7. The CDR3 protein is CASRDPGQGVDTQYF. CDR3 nucleotides: TGCGCCAGCAGGGATCCGGGACAGGGGGTAGATACGCAGTATTTT.

The V gene is TRBV2, the J gene TRBJ2-1, with D possibly TRBD2 on 6 matching bases. V was cut by 0 bases and J by 7 bases, with 16 bases left in between. The germline CDR1 and CDR2 sequences are SNHLY and FYNNEI. The CDR3 contains 16 residues. CDR3 in DNA: TGTGCCAGCAGTGAAGCGCACCAGCGGGCGCAAAATGAGCAGTTCTTC. Translated: CASSEAHQRAQNEQFF.

This clone was detected a few times. The chain links TRBV5-6 to TRBJ2-3, with 7 bases lining up with TRBD1. The germline CDR1 and CDR2 sequences are SGHDT and YYEEEE. The CDR3 has 15 amino acids. Unmatched junction bases numbered 5, after V lost 2 bases and J lost 2 bases. The DNA of the CDR3 is TGTGCCAGCAGCTTTGGGACAGCAGACACAGATACGCAGTATTTT. Translating it yields CASSFGTADTDTQYF.

This chain uses TRBV24-1 with TRBJ2-1; 7 bases are a match to TRBD2. Germline V gene lookup returns CDR1 KGHDR and CDR2 SFDVKD. CDR3 size: 17 residues. J was trimmed by 1 base and V by 3 bases; bases with no gene match: 8. CDR3 loop: CATSDLAGVGSYNEQFF. The CDR3 DNA reads TGTGCCACCAGTGATCTGGCGGGGGTGGGGTCCTACAATGAGCAGTTCTTC.

The chain has TRBV27 and TRBJ2-2, with TRBD1 matching 7 bases. The trim removed 8 bases at V and 1 base at J, leaving 4 bases unmatched. The CDR3 runs 14 residues. Germline CDR1 and CDR2: MNHEY and SMNVEV (reference sequence). The CDR3 region is CASQRTGNTGELFF. CDR3 sequence (DNA): TGTGCCAGCCAACGGACAGGGAACACCGGGGAGCTGTTTTTT.

This chain joins TRBV29-1 and TRBJ2-2; perhaps TRBD1 as D (6 bases). This CDR3 is built from 14 residues. V was shortened by 7 bases and J by 4 bases, with 16 bases between the two germline ends. Germline V gene data show CDR1 as SQVTM and CDR2 as ANQGSEA. The DNA for the CDR3 is TGCAGCGGATGGGAAGGGGGAATCACCGGGGAGCTGTTTTTT. Its protein is CSGWEGGITGELFF.

The genes are TRBV28 and TRBJ1-2, with D maybe TRBD1 (5 bases). This CDR3 is built from 13 residues. V shed 3 bases and J shed 3 bases, with 8 bases lying between them. Germline V gives CDR1 MDHEN, CDR2 SYDVKM. The CDR3 loop is CASSFQGYYGYTF. The CDR3 DNA sequence: TGTGCCAGCAGTTTCCAGGGATACTATGGCTACACCTTC.

V is TRBV5-6 and J is TRBJ1-1; D remains unclear. The V gene's germline CDR1 is SGHDT and CDR2 YYEEEE. Trimming stripped 4 bases from V and 2 bases from J, with 3 bases between. The CDR3 totals 11 residues. CDR3 nucleotide sequence: TGTGCCAGCAGCCTAAACACTGAAGCTTTCTTT. Residues: CASSLNTEAFF.

The chain combines TRBV24-1 with TRBJ1-4; 9 bases map to TRBD1. V was pared by 4 bases and J by 4 bases, with 6 bases of the junction left unmatched. The CDR3 has 16 amino acids. CDR1 is KGHDR and CDR2 is SFDVKD in the germline V gene. In DNA form, the CDR3 reads TGTGCCACCAGTGACCCGACAGGGGGTAGTAATGAAAAACTGTTTTTT. Amino acid sequence: CATSDPTGGSNEKLFF.

The chain is built from TRBV19 and TRBJ2-5; D gene ambiguous. Germline assignment: CDR1 LNHDA and CDR2 SQIVND (reference sequence). This CDR3 region has 15 residues. V gave up 3 bases and J gave up 3 bases, with 14 bases separating them. CDR3: CASSMGRINKETQYF. The DNA of the CDR3 is TGTGCCAGTAGTATGGGCAGGATAAACAAAGAGACCCAGTACTTC. Together with reference TRBV19 and TRBJ2-5, the CDR3 gives the full variable domain: DGGITQSPKYLFRKEGQNVTLSCEQNLNHDAMYWYRQDPGQGLRLIYYSQIVNDFQKGDIAEGYSVSREKKESFPLTVTSAQKNPTAFYLCASSMGRINKETQYFGPGTRLLVL.

The chain couples TRBV21-1 to TRBJ2-3; the table assigns TRBD2, which was not confirmed against the DNA. TRBV21-1 is a recognized pseudogene. This CDR3 comprises 19 residues. CDR3 residues: CASTSQEGTSESSTDTQYF. The CDR3 nucleotides read TGTGCCAGCACCTCGCAAGAGGGGACTAGCGAATCTAGCACAGATACGCAGTATTTT.

V and J are TRBV14 and TRBJ2-2; D is undetermined. V was shortened by 0 bases and J by 0 bases, with 11 bases between the two germline ends. The CDR3 runs 17 residues. Germline V gives CDR1 SGHDN, CDR2 FVKESK. The DNA for the CDR3 is TGTGCCAGCAGCCAAGATTGGGCAGCAACGAACACCGGGGAGCTGTTTTTT. This sequence encodes CASSQDWAATNTGELFF.